This is a list of T cell receptor beta chains from one sample in a study of shared clonotypes between healthy human individuals. Sequencing used immunoSEQ multiplex PCR; TCRdb keeps in-frame clones, though not all of them. The table shows about 690,000 clones, with 90% occurring only once. Sequenced sample: memory CD8+ T cells from PBMCs. These receptors originate from a man younger than 35 in good health. Some clones in this sample may be carry-over from other donors' samples. CDR3s include the opening cysteine and the closing phenylalanine or tryptophan. The D gene is left open where the match is weak. Rows may omit the clone size; those that give it use once, few, many or a size class.

v_gene,d_gene,abundance,j_gene,CDR3nt,CDR3aa
TRBV16,NA,few,TRBJ2-7,TGTGCCAGCAGCCTAAAGGACTGGTCCTACGAGCAGTACTTC,CASSLKDWSYEQYF
TRBV13,NA,NA,TRBJ1-1,TGTGCCAGCAGCTTAGGGGCACCCGCTAGTGCTTTCTTT,CASSLGAPASAFF
TRBV11-3,NA,NA,TRBJ2-3,TGTGCCAGCAGCTCCGGACCGCTTAGCACAGATACGCAGTATTTT,CASSSGPLSTDTQYF
TRBV7-9,NA,NA,TRBJ2-1,TGTGCCAGCAGCTCCGGATGGCGGAAGCAGTTCTTC,CASSSGWRKQFF
TRBV28,TRBD2,NA,TRBJ2-5,TGTGCCAGTAATCTTGCGGGAGGCCAAGAGACCCAGTACTTC,CASNLAGGQETQYF
TRBV27,TRBD1,NA,TRBJ1-4,TGTGCCAGTCGAACAGGGGGCTCTTATGTTGCAACTAATGAAAAACTGTTTTTT,CASRTGGSYVATNEKLFF
TRBV29-1,TRBD1,NA,TRBJ1-2,TGCAGCGTTGACGCAGGGGGCGCGGATGGCTACACCTTC,CSVDAGGADGYTF
TRBV7-9,NA,NA,TRBJ2-1,TGTGCCAGCAGCTCCAATGAGCAGTTCTTC,CASSSNEQFF
TRBV27,NA,NA,TRBJ2-7,TGTGCCAGCAGCCTCCGGGAAGGCGGGGGCCACGAGCAGTACTTC,CASSLREGGGHEQYF
TRBV30,TRBD1,few,TRBJ1-5,TGTGCCTGGAGTCAGGGGGTTAGTCAGCCCCAGCATTTT,CAWSQGVSQPQHF
TRBV5-8,NA,NA,TRBJ1-2,TGTGCCAGCAGCGCAGGGGAGTCAAGACAATATGGCTACACCTTC,CASSAGESRQYGYTF
TRBV6-5,NA,NA,TRBJ1-5,TGTGCCAGCAGTTACTCGACTGCAGACAATCAGCCCCAGCATTTT,CASSYSTADNQPQHF
TRBV27,NA,once,TRBJ2-7,TGTGCCAGCCGTTTGGGTCTCTCGGGGGAGCAGTACTTC,CASRLGLSGEQYF
TRBV11-2,TRBD2,NA,TRBJ2-5,TGTGCCAGCAGCTCCCTGGCTCTAGCGGGAGTATTGGGGGAGACCCAGTACTTC,CASSSLALAGVLGETQYF
TRBV30,NA,NA,TRBJ2-7,TGTGCCTGGAATGGAGGGATATACGAGCAGTACTTC,CAWNGGIYEQYF
TRBV10-3,TRBD1,NA,TRBJ1-5,TGTGCCATCAGTGAGATATCCCTGGACAGGGGGGATAGCAATCAGCCCCAGCATTTT,CAISEISLDRGDSNQPQHF
TRBV27,NA,NA,TRBJ1-4,TGTGCCAGCAGTTTATTAGGCCAGCCCGATGAAAAACTGTTTTTT,CASSLLGQPDEKLFF
TRBV19,NA,once,TRBJ2-4,TGTGCCAGTAGTTCTTCTGGACTTGTGGAGGGAGCCAAAAACATTCAGTACTTC,CASSSSGLVEGAKNIQYF
TRBV2,NA,NA,TRBJ1-2,TGTGCCAGCAGTGAGTGGAGAAGGGGCTACACCTTC,CASSEWRRGYTF